This T cell receptor (beta chain) originates from a study of cytomegalovirus exposure and HLA in healthy donors. This clone was counted a single time. Libraries were prepared by immunoSEQ multiplex PCR; TCRdb keeps only in-frame clonotypes and omits some of them. The table shows about 250,000 clones, with about 87% occurring only once. This CDR3 has 15 amino acids. Germline V gene data show CDR1 as MDHEN and CDR2 as SYDVKM. V gave up 4 bases and J gave up 9 bases; unmatched junction bases: 8. The source of this sequence is a man between 18 and 29 years old in good health and CMV-seronegative. V is TRBV28 and J is TRBJ2-1, with 11 nucleotides matching TRBD1. Source material: PBMCs. The CDR3 loop is CASSSPGTGGGEQFF. The CDR3 nucleotides read TGTGCCAGCAGTTCGCCAGGGACAGGGGGAGGTGAGCAGTTCTTC.